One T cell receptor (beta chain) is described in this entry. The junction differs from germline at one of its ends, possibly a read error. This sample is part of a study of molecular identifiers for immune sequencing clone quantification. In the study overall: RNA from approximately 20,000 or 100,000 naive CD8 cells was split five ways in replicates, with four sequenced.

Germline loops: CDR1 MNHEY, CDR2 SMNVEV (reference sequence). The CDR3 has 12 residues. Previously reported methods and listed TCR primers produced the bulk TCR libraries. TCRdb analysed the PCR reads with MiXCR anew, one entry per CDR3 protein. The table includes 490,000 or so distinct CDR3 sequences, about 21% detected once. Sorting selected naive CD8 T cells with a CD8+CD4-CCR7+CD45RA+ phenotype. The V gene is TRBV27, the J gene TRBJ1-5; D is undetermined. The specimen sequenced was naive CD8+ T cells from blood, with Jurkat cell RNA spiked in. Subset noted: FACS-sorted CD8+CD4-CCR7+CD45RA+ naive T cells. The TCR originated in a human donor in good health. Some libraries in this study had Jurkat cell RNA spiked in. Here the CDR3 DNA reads TGTGCCAGCAGTTCCCCGGGTCAGCCCCGGCATTTT. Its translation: CASSSPGQPRHF.